Presented here are 21 T cell receptor beta chains from one specimen sequenced in a study of blood T cell repertoires in COVID-19 (dated by TCRdb to 2020 to 2021). Library method: the immunoSEQ multiplex PCR assay. Sourced from immuneACCESS, this table was stored by TCRdb with only in-frame sequences that have V and J called. A share of the clones is absent; for the studies checked, an unresolved V gene accounts for under half, and the remainder has no known explanation. The sample table holds some 190,000 clones, of which around 80% were seen once. The biggest ten clones account for 7.8% of the sample. Sequencing was performed on peripheral blood. Every receptor here comes from a woman aged 60-75 years with COVID-19, enrolled during active disease.

This CDR3 reads CASSQGGGGAANEQFF. CDR3 coding DNA: TGTGCCAGCAGCCAAGGGGGCGGGGGGGCCGCCAATGAGCAGTTCTTC. The chain is built from TRBV3-1 (or the pseudogene TRBV3-2) and TRBJ2-1; 9 nucleotides line up with TRBD2. Per the germline V gene, CDR1 is LGHDT and CDR2 is YNNKEL (reference sequence). J gave up 6 bases and V 1 base, and 7 bases lay outside the gene matches. CDR3 length: 16 amino acids.

The V gene is TRBV6-5, the J gene TRBJ2-4, with 7 bases aligning to TRBD1. This CDR3 contains 16 residues. CDR1 is MNHEY and CDR2 is SVGAGI in the germline V gene. The V gene end was trimmed by 4 bases and the J gene end by 1 base; junction bases not matched to a gene: 7. The CDR3 bases are TGTGCCAGCAGTTTCGACAGGGACATCGCCAAAAACATTCAGTACTTC. Amino acid sequence: CASSFDRDIAKNIQYF.

This sequence joins TRBV2 and TRBJ2-7; D possibly corresponds to TRBD2 (5 bases). CDR1 and CDR2 (germline): SNHLY, FYNNEI. This CDR3 is built from 13 residues. V shed 6 bases and J shed 3 bases, with 12 bases lying between them. The CDR3 is CASRRDLVYEQYV. As DNA, the CDR3 is TGTGCCAGCAGACGGGATCTTGTCTACGAGCAGTACGTC.

The rearrangement links TRBV3-1 (or the pseudogene TRBV3-2) to TRBJ2-1, with 13 nucleotides matching TRBD2. Germline V gene sequence: CDR1 LGHDT, CDR2 YNNKEL (reference sequence). The CDR3 has 15 residues. V shed 4 bases and J 7 bases; nucleotides not matched to a gene: 4. CDR3 in amino acids: CASSPWTSGGNEQFF. DNA of the CDR3: TGTGCCAGCAGCCCCTGGACTAGCGGGGGTAATGAGCAGTTCTTC.

This sequence joins TRBV29-1 and TRBJ1-1; the D gene is possibly TRBD1 (6 bases). The CDR3 is made up of 14 amino acids. Trimming pared 6 bases from V and 3 bases from J, leaving 17 bases between. The V gene's germline CDR1 is SQVTM and CDR2 ANQGSEA. Here the CDR3 reads CSVAPRGVDTEAFF. CDR3 in DNA: TGCAGCGTGGCACCCAGGGGCGTGGACACTGAAGCTTTCTTT.

V is TRBV28 and J is TRBJ1-2; D possibly corresponds to TRBD1 (6 bases). Looked up from germline, CDR1 is MDHEN and CDR2 is SYDVKM. The CDR3 extends over 15 amino acids. Trimming took off 6 bases at V and 2 bases at J, with 16 bases between the two ends. The CDR3: CASSYDRQRNYGYTF. The CDR3 DNA reads as TGTGCCAGCAGCTATGACAGGCAGCGCAACTATGGCTACACCTTC.

The rearrangement uses TRBV13 and TRBJ2-3, with 11 bases that match TRBD2. This CDR3 region has 20 residues. The V segment lost 2 bases and the J segment 2 bases; nucleotides outside the gene matches: 15. Per the germline V gene, CDR1 is PRHDT and CDR2 is FYEKMQ (reference sequence). The CDR3 DNA is TGTGCCAGCAGCTTAAAGGGGCTAGCGGGGGGCTCCCTTTTCACAGATACGCAGTATTTT. This codes for CASSLKGLAGGSLFTDTQYF.

The rearrangement uses TRBV5-4 and TRBJ2-2; D unresolved. Germline V gene data show CDR1 as SGHNT and CDR2 as YYREEE (reference sequence). There are 12 residues in the CDR3. V was shortened by 1 base and J by 5 bases, with 3 bases between the two germline ends. The CDR3 reads CASSLITGELFF. CDR3 DNA sequence: TGTGCCAGCAGCTTGATAACCGGGGAGCTGTTTTTT.

V is TRBV12-3 or TRBV12-4 and J is TRBJ1-5, with D possibly being TRBD1 (6 bases). The V end was cut by 6 bases, the J end by 11 bases, with 11 bases between. The CDR3 spans 11 residues. The CDR3 here is CASSRRGAQHF. In nucleotides, the CDR3 is TGTGCCAGCAGCCGCAGGGGAGCCCAGCATTTT.

This chain joins TRBV21-1 and TRBJ2-3; TRBD1, as called in the table, went unchecked against the DNA. TRBV21-1 is annotated as a pseudogene. This CDR3 comprises 14 residues. CDR3 sequence reads: CASRSTGGLDTQYF. The CDR3 DNA reads TGTGCCAGCAGATCGACAGGGGGTTTAGATACGCAGTATTTT.

V is TRBV28 and J is TRBJ2-7; D perhaps matches TRBD1 (5 bases). V was trimmed by 7 bases and J by 0 bases, leaving 25 bases between them. The CDR3 has 18 residues. The germline V gene encodes CDR1 MDHEN and CDR2 SYDVKM. CDR3 loop: CASTTDKAWQPSSYEQYF. The DNA for the CDR3 is TGTGCCAGCACAACGGACAAGGCGTGGCAGCCCAGCTCCTACGAGCAGTACTTC. Full variable domain (missing parts from reference TRBV28 and TRBJ2-7): DVKVTQSSRYLVKRTGEKVFLECVQDMDHENMFWYRQDPGLGLRLIYFSYDVKMKEKGDIPEGYSVSREKKERFSLILESASTNQTSMYLCASTTDKAWQPSSYEQYFGPGTRLTVT.

The J gene is TRBJ2-7, the V gene TRBV6-6, with no clear D. V was pared by 0 bases and J by 4 bases, with 10 bases between. The CDR3 extends over 14 amino acids. CDR1 and CDR2 from the germline V gene are MNHNY and SVGAGI (reference sequence). CDR3 sequence: CASSYSNGRYEQYV. The CDR3 DNA is TGTGCCAGCAGTTACTCGAACGGTCGATACGAGCAGTACGTC.

Details on this clone: This specimen includes other DNA sequences encoding the same CDR3. J is TRBJ2-3 and V is TRBV5-1; TRBD1 might be the D (5 bases). The germline V and J ends were trimmed by 0 bases and 0 bases, with 8 bases remaining between them. The length of the CDR3 is 15 residues. In germline, CDR1 is SGHRS, CDR2 YFSETQ. The CDR3 DNA reads TGCGCCAGCAGCTTGGAAGGGGCCAGCACAGATACGCAGTATTTT. Protein: CASSLEGASTDTQYF.

The rearrangement joins TRBV20-1 to TRBJ2-1; D unresolved. Germline CDR1 reads DFQATT; CDR2 reads SNEGSKA (reference sequence). The ends were cut back, 4 bases at V and 6 bases at J, with 7 bases in the middle. This CDR3 has 11 residues. CDR3 region: CSAIRSNEQFF. The CDR3 coding sequence is TGCAGTGCTATCCGTTCCAATGAGCAGTTCTTC.

The rearrangement joins TRBV5-1 to TRBJ1-2; 7 nucleotides align to TRBD1. CDR3 length: 14 residues. Germline CDR1 SGHRS, CDR2 YFSETQ. J lost 6 bases, V lost 0 bases, and 5 bases had no gene match. CDR3 coding DNA: TGCGCCAGCAGCTTGGAGCCACAGGGGCATGGCTACACCTTC. This codes for CASSLEPQGHGYTF.

The chain has TRBV15 and TRBJ2-3, with 7 bases lining up with TRBD1. The CDR3 sequence is 14 residues long. Germline V lookup: CDR1 LNHNV, CDR2 YYDKDF (reference sequence). V shed 0 bases, J shed 4 bases, and the junction held 1 base outside the gene matches. The CDR3 DNA is TGTGCCACCAGCAGAGATCAGGGGGCAGATACGCAGTATTTT. Its translation: CATSRDQGADTQYF. Complete variable domain (other parts from reference TRBV15 and TRBJ2-3): DAMVIQNPRYQVTQFGKPVTLSCSQTLNHNVMYWYQQKSSQAPKLLFHYYDKDFNNEADTPDNFQSRRPNTSFCFLDIRSPGLGDTAMYLCATSRDQGADTQYFGPGTRLTVL.

The rearrangement links TRBV27 to TRBJ2-7; D is perhaps TRBD2 (5 bases). There are 14 residues in the CDR3. V lost 6 bases to trimming and J lost 7 bases, with 19 bases between them. Germline V gene lookup returns CDR1 MNHEY and CDR2 SMNVEV (reference sequence). CDR3 loop: CASRSLGGPGEQYF. The DNA of the CDR3 is TGTGCCAGCAGGTCGTTGGGTGGACCGGGAGAGCAGTACTTC.

V and J are TRBV7-8 and TRBJ2-4; 14 nucleotides agree with TRBD2. Germline CDR1 is SGHVS and CDR2 is FQNEAQ. With 3 bases clipped from V and 8 bases from J, the junction kept 6 bases outside the gene matches. This CDR3 contains 16 residues. This CDR3 is CASSFGTSGRRDIQYF. The DNA of the CDR3 is TGTGCCAGCAGCTTCGGGACTAGCGGGAGAAGGGACATTCAGTACTTC.

This chain joins TRBV20-1 and TRBJ2-1; possibly TRBD2 for D (7 bases). Looked up from germline, CDR1 is DFQATT and CDR2 is SNEGSKA (reference sequence). V lost 3 bases and J 7 bases, leaving 16 bases between the germline ends. CDR3 length: 14 amino acids. CDR3 nucleotide sequence: TGCAGTGCTAGTTGGAGGGGGGGCTATAATGAGCAGTTCTTC. Encoded protein: CSASWRGGYNEQFF.

The chain has TRBV9 and TRBJ2-1; 8 bases match TRBD2. The CDR3 has 15 residues. Trimming at V came to 0 bases and at J to 5 bases, leaving 4 bases not matched to a gene. Germline V gene data show CDR1 as SGDLS and CDR2 as YYNGEE. The DNA for the CDR3 is TGTGCCAGCAGCGTAGGCGGGGGGCTTGACAATGAGCAGTTCTTC. Its protein is CASSVGGGLDNEQFF.

The genes are TRBV24-1 and TRBJ2-2, with 11 positions matching TRBD2. Germline lookup yields CDR1 KGHDR and CDR2 SFDVKD. The CDR3 covers 17 residues. After removal of 5 bases from V and 4 bases from J, the junction contained 8 bases not matched to a gene. CDR3 sequence: CATSVPTSGGFTGELFF. CDR3 in DNA: TGTGCCACCAGTGTCCCCACTAGCGGGGGATTCACCGGGGAGCTGTTTTTT.